The 4 T cell receptor beta chains presented below share a single source sample, sequenced in a study of untreated major depressive disorder. Whole-study results and caveats: Compared with controls, depressed patients showed more TRBV05-01 (Vbeta 5.1) usage in CD4+ T cells.

These receptors' antigens are unknown. Profiled with immunoSEQ multiplex PCR; TCRdb holds only in-frame clones, not every one. The repertoire holds under 30,000 clones, with roughly nine tenths as singletons. The sample was CD4+ T cells from PBMCs. These receptors all come from a woman aged 30 to 39 with major depressive disorder.

This clone was seen just once. This chain joins TRBV4-1 and TRBJ1-4; no firm D call. Germline V CDR1 and CDR2: MGHRA, YSYEKL. Trimming shortened V by 2 bases and J by 5 bases, and 15 bases separated the two germline ends. The CDR3 covers 16 residues. This CDR3 is CASSQPIRAKNEKLFF. CDR3 coding DNA: TGCGCCAGCAGCCAACCTATTCGGGCAAAAAATGAAAAACTGTTTTTT.

The gene calls are TRBV7-6 and TRBJ2-3; 9 nucleotides line up with TRBD2. After removal of 4 bases from V and 4 bases from J, the junction contained 3 bases not matched to a gene. The CDR3 runs to 14 residues. The V gene's germline CDR1 is SGHVS and CDR2 FNYEAQ. This CDR3 reads CASSSSGVSDTQYF. CDR3 nucleotide sequence: TGTGCCAGCAGCTCTAGCGGGGTTTCAGATACGCAGTATTTT. Full variable domain (rest looked up from reference TRBV7-6 and TRBJ2-3): GAGVSQSPRYKVTKRGQDVALRCDPISGHVSLYWYRQALGQGPEFLTYFNYEAQQDKSGLPNDRFSAERPEGSISTLTIQRTEQRDSAMYRCASSSSGVSDTQYFGPGTRLTVL.

V gene TRBV19 combines with J gene TRBJ2-3; D call uncertain. V gave up 4 bases and J gave up 7 bases, with 15 bases separating them. CDR3 length: 14 amino acids. Germline loops: CDR1 LNHDA, CDR2 SQIVND (reference sequence). The CDR3 region is CASSTGIEPYTQYF. DNA of the CDR3: TGTGCCAGTAGTACAGGCATAGAGCCTTATACGCAGTATTTT.

The chain joins TRBV27 to TRBJ1-1; no reliable D call. Trimming took off 6 bases at V and 0 bases at J, with 8 bases between the two ends. CDR1 and CDR2 from the germline V gene are MNHEY and SMNVEV (reference sequence). The CDR3 covers 13 residues. The CDR3 nucleotides are TGTGCCAGCAGCAGCAGGATGAACACTGAAGCTTTCTTT. Its translation is CASSSRMNTEAFF.